The present T cell receptor beta chain was sequenced within a study of T cells after yellow fever vaccination. V shed 3 bases and J 3 bases; nucleotides not matched to a gene: 15. The CDR3 is 19 amino acids. Germline lookup yields CDR1 KGHSH and CDR2 LQKENI. TCRdb passed the 5' RACE reads through MiXCR, listing each CDR3 protein once. The sample yields around 230,000 distinct CDR3 sequences, 5.5% to 8.5% seen once. This TCR derives from a man aged 25-45 years who received the YFV17D yellow fever vaccine. Sequenced here: CD4+ T cells sorted from PBMCs, sampled on the day of the yellow fever booster vaccination. This sequence joins TRBV18 and TRBJ2-7, with 12 bases identical to TRBD2. CDR3 coding DNA: TGTGCCAGCTCACCGACGCCCCCGACTAGCGGGAGTATTAGCTACGAGCAGTACTTC. It yields the protein CASSPTPPTSGSISYEQYF.